This entry concerns a single TCR beta chain. This specimen comes from a study of blood T cell repertoires in COVID-19. V shed 2 bases and J shed 3 bases, with 7 bases lying between them. The CDR3 is 13 residues long. CDR1 MNHEY and CDR2 SVGAGI come from the germline V gene. Assignment of participants to cohorts was predicated upon participant-reported clinical history. What the recovered Cohort 3 donors had was two negative PCRs, clearance, or symptom resolution. Clones were read by immunoSEQ multiplex PCR, and TCRdb kept only the in-frame ones, dropping some. The table has 300,000 to 400,000 clones, more than 85% seen once; the top ten hold approximately 1%.

The rearrangement uses TRBV6-5 and TRBJ1-1, with a tentative D call TRBD1 (5 bases). The TCR originated in a woman in her twenties or thirties who had recovered from COVID-19. Material: PBMCs or T cells enriched from blood (not recorded which). The CDR3 region has the DNA TGTGCCAGCAGTTACGGAGGGGACACTGAAGCTTTCTTT. It translates to CASSYGGDTEAFF.